Included here is one T cell receptor beta chain sequence, with context. TCRdb's copy holds only in-frame clones and misses some; the assay was immunoSEQ multiplex PCR. The table records approximately 73,000 clones, about 89% of them present only once. The data were taken from a study of OX40 agonist ivuxolimab in advanced cancers. Study-wide context: Patients with hepatocellular carcinoma, melanoma, renal cell or head and neck cancer made up the dose-escalation patients.

Germline-derived CDR1 and CDR2 are KGHSH and LQKENI. The V and J ends lost 3 bases and 3 bases respectively, with 17 bases between them. The CDR3 has 16 residues. The study sampled blood at baseline, cycle 4 day 1, and cycle 7 day 1. Source: CD4+ or CD8+ T cells sorted from blood, taken in a trial of the OX40 agonist ivuxolimab. The source of this sequence is an adult with an advanced solid tumor such as melanoma, head and neck, liver or kidney cancer. The chain links TRBV18 to TRBJ1-2; D gene ambiguous. In DNA form, the CDR3 reads TGTGCCAGCTCACCTGGACTCGCCGGATTCGACTATGGCTACACCTTC. As protein: CASSPGLAGFDYGYTF. Together with reference TRBV18 and TRBJ1-2, the CDR3 gives the full variable domain: NAGVMQNPRHLVRRRGQEARLRCSPMKGHSHVYWYRQLPEEGLKFMVYLQKENIIDESGMPKERFSAEFPKEGPSILRIQQVVRGDSAAYFCASSPGLAGFDYGYTFGSGTRLTVV.